This entry lists 19 T cell receptor beta chains sequenced from one sample in a study of control samples from healthy donors and cancer patients. The repertoire was sequenced with immunoSEQ multiplex PCR; TCRdb's copy has only in-frame clones and lacks some. The sample contains roughly 150,000 clones, about 94% of which appear only once. Sequenced material: blood. These receptors all stem from a man between 45 and 60 years old in good health.

This clone has only one observation. The chain uses TRBV4-1 and TRBJ1-2, with a tentative D call TRBD1 (5 bases). The CDR3 runs to 14 residues. Germline V gene data show CDR1 as MGHRA and CDR2 as YSYEKL. Trimming removed 4 bases from V and 1 base from J, with 10 bases in between. This CDR3 reads CASSLRQSNYGYTF. The CDR3 coding sequence is TGCGCCAGCAGCCTCCGACAGAGTAACTATGGCTACACCTTC.

V usage is TRBV30 and J usage is TRBJ1-1; 10 bases match TRBD1. Looked up from germline, CDR1 is GTSNPN and CDR2 is SVGIG (reference sequence). V lost 4 bases and J lost 3; bases outside the gene matches: 5. This CDR3 contains 14 residues. The CDR3 region has the DNA TGTGCCTGGATGCCGGGACAGGGGCACACTGAAGCTTTCTTT. This gives the protein CAWMPGQGHTEAFF.

The rearrangement uses TRBV5-1 and TRBJ2-3, with 10 bases fitting TRBD2. CDR3 length: 19 residues. The germline gives CDR1 SGHRS, CDR2 YFSETQ. The J segment lost 6 bases and the V segment lost 0 bases, leaving 16 bases of the junction unmatched. CDR3 region: CASSLAPFSPSGSSDTQYF. CDR3 in DNA: TGCGCCAGCAGCTTGGCCCCCTTTAGCCCTAGCGGGAGTTCGGATACGCAGTATTTT.

CDR3 protein: CASSQTGETQYF. CDR3 DNA sequence: TGCGCCAGCAGCCAGACAGGGGAGACCCAGTACTTC. The J gene is TRBJ2-5, the V gene TRBV5-1; TRBD1 aligns across 7 bases. The CDR3 totals 12 residues. J was trimmed by 5 bases and V by 4 bases; bases with no gene match: 2. The germline V gene has CDR1 SGHRS and CDR2 YFSETQ.

V and J are TRBV20-1 and TRBJ2-3; D unresolved. The CDR3 is 13 residues long. CDR1 is DFQATT and CDR2 is SNEGSKA in the germline V gene (reference sequence). Trimming left V 3 bases short and J 1 base short, with 8 bases between. The CDR3 protein is CSASSSGTDTQYF. The CDR3 DNA reads TGCAGTGCTAGTTCGTCGGGCACAGATACGCAGTATTTT.

The chain uses TRBV21-1 and TRBJ2-5; the table assigns TRBD2, which was not confirmed against the DNA. TRBV21-1 has pseudogene status. The CDR3 is made up of 16 amino acids. CDR3 in DNA: TGTGCCAGCAGCAAAGCTAAGGCTAGCGGTGAAGAGACCCAGTACTTC. It specifies CASSKAKASGEETQYF.

The chain uses TRBV9 and TRBJ2-3, with 8 bases identical to TRBD1. Germline CDR1 SGDLS, CDR2 YYNGEE. This CDR3 has 13 residues. V lost 3 bases, J lost 4 bases, and 1 base stayed unmatched. CDR3 DNA: TGTGCCAGCAGCGCACAGGGGGCAGATACGCAGTATTTT. Its translation: CASSAQGADTQYF.

V and J are TRBV11-2 and TRBJ1-5; TRBD1 is a possible D gene (6 bases). This CDR3 is 16 amino acids long. The germline CDR1 and CDR2 sequences are SGHAT and FQNNGV. The germline V and J ends were trimmed by 1 base and 4 bases, with 14 bases remaining between them. Here the CDR3 reads CASSLGVDRPNQPQHF. CDR3 nucleotide sequence: TGTGCCAGCAGCTTAGGGGTCGACAGGCCTAATCAGCCCCAGCATTTT.

The rearrangement links TRBV6-6 to TRBJ2-2; D unclear. From germline, CDR1 is MNHNY and CDR2 SVGAGI (reference sequence). The CDR3 runs 12 residues. Between the trimmed V and J ends, which lost 0 bases and 7 bases, there was a span of 3 bases. The CDR3 here is CASSYSGGELFF. CDR3 nucleotide sequence: TGTGCCAGCAGTTACTCAGGCGGGGAGCTGTTTTTT.

V usage is TRBV4-2 and J usage is TRBJ2-5; 7 nucleotides line up with TRBD2. The CDR3 is made up of 16 amino acids. The germline gives CDR1 LGHNA, CDR2 YNFKEQ. The V gene end was trimmed by 3 bases and the J gene end by 5 bases; junction bases not matched to a gene: 12. The CDR3 DNA reads as TGTGCCAGCAGCCAGGCCGGGACCTTGGGAGGGGAGACCCAGTACTTC. Translation: CASSQAGTLGGETQYF.

The V and J genes are TRBV19 and TRBJ2-2; tentatively, D is TRBD1 (5 bases). CDR3 size: 15 residues. Looked up from germline, CDR1 is LNHDA and CDR2 is SQIVND (reference sequence). V gave up 3 bases and J gave up 6 bases, with 14 bases separating them. The CDR3 reads CASSIVQVGAGELFF. The DNA of the CDR3 is TGTGCCAGTAGTATTGTCCAAGTAGGGGCCGGGGAGCTGTTTTTT.

This chain links TRBV4-1 with TRBJ2-3; TRBD2 agrees at 11 bases. Trimming cost V 3 bases and J 3 bases; bases outside gene matches: 8. The CDR3 consists of 17 residues. The germline V gene encodes CDR1 MGHRA and CDR2 YSYEKL. The CDR3 loop reads CASSHDTSGRGTDTQYF. The DNA for the CDR3 is TGCGCCAGCAGCCATGACACTAGCGGGAGAGGTACAGATACGCAGTATTTT.

The chain joins TRBV6-1 to TRBJ2-2, with D hard to call. CDR3 length: 14 residues. Between the trimmed V and J ends, which lost 2 bases and 6 bases, there was a span of 10 bases. CDR1 is MNHNS and CDR2 is SASEGT in the germline V gene. CDR3 sequence reads: CASSERWASGELFF. The CDR3 DNA follows: TGTGCCAGCAGTGAAAGGTGGGCGTCCGGGGAGCTGTTTTTT.

CDR3 sequence reads: CASTQESSYNEQFF. The CDR3 coding sequence is TGTGCCTCAACACAGGAAAGCTCCTACAATGAGCAGTTCTTC. The chain recombines TRBV30 with TRBJ2-1, with TRBD1 as a possible D gene (5 bases). The CDR3 is made up of 14 amino acids. Germline V gene data show CDR1 as GTSNPN and CDR2 as SVGIG (reference sequence). The V end was cut by 7 bases, the J end by 0 bases, with 13 bases between.

The chain recombines TRBV5-1 with TRBJ2-7; 10 bases agree with TRBD2. CDR1 and CDR2 (germline): SGHRS, YFSETQ. The V segment lost 4 bases and the J segment 4 bases; nucleotides outside the gene matches: 14. This CDR3 has 17 residues. The CDR3 nucleotides read TGCGCCAGCAGCGCCGGGAGGGCTAGCGGGGGACTTTACGAGCAGTACTTC. Its translation is CASSAGRASGGLYEQYF.

The chain couples TRBV28 to TRBJ1-2; D is ambiguous. Deletions cut 1 base from V and 8 bases from J, with 8 bases between. In germline, CDR1 is MDHEN, CDR2 SYDVKM. The CDR3 has 12 amino acids. The CDR3 coding sequence is TGTGCCAGCAGTTTATTGGGGTACGGCTACACCTTC. Encoded protein: CASSLLGYGYTF.

The V gene is TRBV6-5, the J gene TRBJ2-2; no clear D. CDR3 length: 13 amino acids. Between the trimmed V and J ends, which lost 6 bases and 1 base, there was a span of 6 bases. Germline loops: CDR1 MNHEY, CDR2 SVGAGI. The CDR3 bases are TGTGCCAGCAGGGGTGGGAACACCGGGGAGCTGTTTTTT. Protein sequence: CASRGGNTGELFF.

This clone has a single count. This chain connects TRBV29-1 to TRBJ2-7, with a possible D match to TRBD2 (5 bases). The germline gives CDR1 SQVTM, CDR2 ANQGSEA. The CDR3 runs to 12 residues. V gave up 6 bases and J gave up 2 bases, with 11 bases separating them. CDR3 sequence: CSVVEATYEQYF. The CDR3 DNA is TGCAGCGTGGTGGAGGCCACCTACGAGCAGTACTTC.

The gene calls are TRBV2 and TRBJ2-3, with TRBD1 as a possible D gene (5 bases). Germline values: CDR1 SNHLY, CDR2 FYNNEI. V dropped 8 bases and J dropped 9 bases, with 12 bases sitting between them. There are 11 residues in the CDR3. CDR3 in DNA: TGTGCCAGCCTTTACGCAGGGACGCAGTATTTT. Protein: CASLYAGTQYF.